The 30 T cell receptor beta chains below come from one sample, sequenced in a study of shared clonotypes between healthy human individuals. TCRdb keeps only in-frame clones here, not all; method: immunoSEQ multiplex PCR. The table lists nearly 1,000,000 clones, around 80% of them singletons. The sequencing sample was made of memory CD4+ T cells sorted from blood. As for subset: CD45RA-negative fraction. These TCRs come from a man aged 18 to 30 in good health.

The V and J genes are TRBV7-2 and TRBJ2-7; D is uncertain. Germline V gene lookup returns CDR1 SGHTA and CDR2 FQGNSA. The CDR3 is made up of 11 amino acids. V was cut by 4 bases and J by 4 bases, with 5 bases left in between. CDR3 protein: CASSSWYEQYF. The CDR3 nucleotides are TGTGCCAGCAGCTCGTGGTACGAGCAGTACTTC.

The gene calls are TRBV7-2 and TRBJ2-3; 11 nucleotides match TRBD2. Germline V gives CDR1 SGHTA, CDR2 FQGNSA. Unmatched junction bases numbered 14, after V lost 5 bases and J lost 7 bases. This CDR3 comprises 17 residues. CDR3 nucleotides: TGTGCCAGCAGCCATAGGAGTTCTAGCGGGGGGCTCAATACGCAGTATTTT. Translated: CASSHRSSSGGLNTQYF.

The chain combines TRBV28 with TRBJ1-5; 10 nucleotides align to TRBD1. The CDR3 is 16 residues long. Germline CDR1 reads MDHEN; CDR2 reads SYDVKM. V was clipped by 5 bases and J by 7 bases; unmatched bases: 11. This CDR3 reads CASSPLTGGAKQPQHF. The CDR3 coding sequence is TGTGCCAGCAGTCCACTGACAGGGGGCGCCAAGCAGCCCCAGCATTTT.

J is TRBJ2-6 and V is TRBV28; TRBD1 matches 8 bases. Trimming took 8 bases from V and 1 from J; bases not matched to a gene: 10. The CDR3 is made up of 17 amino acids. The germline gives CDR1 MDHEN, CDR2 SYDVKM. The CDR3 loop is CASATGTGGSGANVLTF. The DNA of the CDR3 is TGTGCCAGCGCCACCGGGACAGGAGGTTCTGGGGCCAACGTCCTGACTTTC.

V and J are TRBV5-4 and TRBJ1-1; D gene unclear. Germline V CDR1 and CDR2: SGHNT, YYREEE (reference sequence). Trimming removed 4 bases from V and 5 bases from J, with 12 bases in between. This CDR3 spans 13 amino acids. CDR3 protein: CASSPYIGTEAFF. CDR3 DNA sequence: TGTGCCAGCAGCCCTTATATTGGGACTGAAGCTTTCTTT. Full variable domain (remainder filled in from reference TRBV5-4 and TRBJ1-1): ETGVTQSPTHLIKTRGQQVTLRCSSQSGHNTVSWYQQALGQGPQFIFQYYREEENGRGNFPPRFSGLQFPNYSSELNVNALELDDSALYLCASSPYIGTEAFFGQGTRLTVV.

The chain joins TRBV10-3 to TRBJ2-5; TRBD1 matches at 9 bases. This CDR3 contains 17 residues. The V gene's germline CDR1 is ENHRY and CDR2 SYGVKD. The V gene end was trimmed by 2 bases and the J gene end by 5 bases; junction bases not matched to a gene: 12. The CDR3 DNA follows: TGTGCCATCAGTGAGGTTTTTTACGGACAGGGGCCGGAGACCCAGTACTTC. This translates into CAISEVFYGQGPETQYF.

The genes are TRBV4-3 and TRBJ1-1; unclear D gene. This CDR3 comprises 12 residues. Trimming removed 0 bases from V and 7 bases from J, with 6 bases in between. Looked up from germline, CDR1 is LGHNA and CDR2 is YSLEER. The CDR3 DNA reads TGCGCCAGCAGCCAAGAGGGCGGTGAAGCTTTCTTT. Protein product: CASSQEGGEAFF.

This chain joins TRBV7-2 and TRBJ2-1; no reliable D call. The ends were cut back, 3 bases at V and 6 bases at J, with 6 bases in the middle. Germline assignment: CDR1 SGHTA and CDR2 FQGNSA. The CDR3 length is 12 residues. Here the CDR3 reads CASSFQGNEQFF. The CDR3 bases are TGTGCCAGCAGCTTTCAAGGCAATGAGCAGTTCTTC.

Many counts were recorded for this clone. V usage is TRBV7-9 and J usage is TRBJ1-1; D gene ambiguous. The V gene's germline CDR1 is SEHNR and CDR2 FQNEAQ (reference sequence). Trimming removed 5 bases at V and 0 bases at J, with 13 bases between. This CDR3 comprises 15 residues. CDR3 amino acids: CASSPKRRLNTEAFF. In nucleotides, the CDR3 is TGTGCCAGCAGCCCAAAACGGAGGCTGAACACTGAAGCTTTCTTT.

The gene calls are TRBV5-1 and TRBJ2-2, with D maybe TRBD2 (6 bases). This CDR3 has 15 amino acids. The V end lost 0 bases, the J end lost 8 bases, and 14 bases lay between the germline ends. Per germline, CDR1 SGHRS and CDR2 YFSETQ. CDR3 sequence: CASSLEGRGGGELFF. DNA for the CDR3: TGCGCCAGCAGCTTGGAAGGCCGGGGAGGTGGGGAGCTGTTTTTT.

Remarks on this clone: The sample holds other DNA sequences that translate to the same CDR3. The gene calls are TRBV18 and TRBJ2-7; perhaps D is TRBD1 or TRBD2 (5 bases each). The CDR3 loop spans 12 amino acids. Germline-derived CDR1 and CDR2 are KGHSH and LQKENI. The V end lost 1 base, the J end lost 5 bases, and 6 bases lay between the germline ends. Here the CDR3 DNA reads TGTGCCAGCTCACCACGAGGGGACGAGCAGTACTTC. It specifies CASSPRGDEQYF.

The chain uses TRBV6-4 and TRBJ1-5; D ambiguous. This CDR3 contains 13 residues. Per the germline V gene, CDR1 is MRHNA and CDR2 is SNTAGT. V was trimmed by 5 bases and J by 4 bases, leaving 9 bases between them. The DNA for the CDR3 is TGTGCCAGCAGTCCACAGCTAAATCAGCCCCAGCATTTT. It encodes CASSPQLNQPQHF.

V and J are TRBV28 and TRBJ1-5, with 7 bases lining up with TRBD1. The CDR3 is 15 residues long. Germline CDR1 reads MDHEN; CDR2 reads SYDVKM. V lost 5 bases and J lost 3; bases outside the gene matches: 7. The CDR3, as DNA: TGTGCCAGCAGTCCCTCAGGGGGATACAATCAGCCCCAGCATTTT. Its protein is CASSPSGGYNQPQHF.

The chain employs TRBV29-1 and TRBJ2-2; perhaps TRBD1 as D (6 bases). The germline CDR1 and CDR2 sequences are SQVTM and ANQGSEA. V lost 6 bases to trimming and J lost 1 base, with 15 bases between them. The CDR3 spans 15 residues. Here the CDR3 reads CSVKQGSLNTGELFF. In DNA form, the CDR3 reads TGCAGCGTCAAACAGGGATCCCTGAACACCGGGGAGCTGTTTTTT.

The V gene is TRBV5-4, the J gene TRBJ1-6, with a weak D call TRBD1 (6 bases). Trimming pared 0 bases from V and 13 bases from J, leaving 14 bases between. Germline assignment: CDR1 SGHNT and CDR2 YYREEE (reference sequence). The CDR3 sequence is 14 residues long. CDR3 loop: CASSLGDYRVPLHF. The CDR3 bases are TGTGCCAGCAGCTTGGGAGATTACAGGGTGCCCCTCCACTTT.

The rearrangement links TRBV5-4 to TRBJ1-6; D is unresolved. The CDR3 loop spans 13 amino acids. Per the germline V gene, CDR1 is SGHNT and CDR2 is YYREEE (reference sequence). V lost 7 bases to trimming and J lost 0 bases, with 5 bases between them. The CDR3: CASSASYNSPLHF. CDR3 sequence (DNA): TGTGCCAGCTCCGCCTCCTATAATTCACCCCTCCACTTT.

This chain connects TRBV7-3 to TRBJ2-2; unclear D gene. V was shortened by 4 bases and J by 6 bases, with 18 bases between the two germline ends. CDR1 is SGHTA, CDR2 FQGTGA, per germline. This CDR3 has 16 residues. The CDR3 spells CASSSGPPNVAGELFF. CDR3 DNA: TGTGCCAGCAGCTCAGGACCTCCGAATGTAGCCGGGGAGCTGTTTTTT. The variable domain in full, with the rest retrieved from reference TRBV7-3 and TRBJ2-2, is GAGVSQTPSNKVTEKGKYVELRCDPISGHTALYWYRQSLGQGPEFLIYFQGTGAADDSGLPNDRFFAVRPEGSVSTLKIQRTERGDSAVYLCASSSGPPNVAGELFFGEGSRLTVL.

V is TRBV6-6 and J is TRBJ2-3; no definite D call. V shed 6 bases and J shed 7 bases, with 8 bases lying between them. This CDR3 comprises 11 residues. The germline V gene encodes CDR1 MNHNY and CDR2 SVGAGI (reference sequence). The chain's CDR3 is CASSPENTQYF. In DNA, the CDR3 is TGTGCCAGCAGCCCCGAGAATACGCAGTATTTT.

The rearrangement links TRBV2 to TRBJ1-6; 8 bases are a match to TRBD1. This CDR3 comprises 13 residues. Germline CDR1 reads SNHLY; CDR2 reads FYNNEI. The ends lost 7 bases at V and 7 bases at J; junction bases unmatched: 3. In nucleotides, the CDR3 is TGTGCCAGCAAGACAGGGGTCAATTCACCCCTCCACTTT. It specifies CASKTGVNSPLHF.

This clone has at least ten counts. This sequence joins TRBV5-4 and TRBJ2-3; no reliable D call. Germline CDR1 is SGHNT and CDR2 is YYREEE (reference sequence). Trimming removed 0 bases at V and 2 bases at J, with 13 bases between. This CDR3 comprises 16 residues. CDR3 loop: CASSLESGLLTDTQYF. In nucleotides, the CDR3 is TGTGCCAGCAGCTTGGAATCAGGCCTCCTCACAGATACGCAGTATTTT.

The V call is TRBV7-8, the J call TRBJ1-1; 7 positions agree with TRBD1. The germline V gene has CDR1 SGHVS and CDR2 FQNEAQ. The CDR3 contains 13 residues. Trimming at V came to 2 bases and at J to 10 bases, leaving 7 bases not matched to a gene. CDR3 coding DNA: TGTGCCAGCAGCTTATTTCAGGGGGTTACAGCTTTCTTT. It translates to CASSLFQGVTAFF.

This clone was seen just once. V and J are TRBV28 and TRBJ2-7; TRBD2 might be the D (5 bases). The CDR3 runs 12 residues. V lost 11 bases, J lost 2 bases, and 13 bases lay in between. Germline assignment: CDR1 MDHEN and CDR2 SYDVKM. CDR3 DNA sequence: TGTGCCTGTCGGGGAAGAGCCTACGAGCAGTACTTC. This sequence encodes CACRGRAYEQYF.

About this clone itself: In the same sample, other DNA sequences code for this CDR3. V and J are TRBV30 and TRBJ1-1; D call uncertain. Trimming left V 2 bases short and J 0 bases short, with 1 base between. This CDR3 contains 11 residues. Germline assignment: CDR1 GTSNPN and CDR2 SVGIG (reference sequence). CDR3 nucleotide sequence: TGTGCCTGGAGTTTGAACACTGAAGCTTTCTTT. Its protein product is CAWSLNTEAFF.

This clone was observed a handful of times. The gene calls are TRBV28 and TRBJ1-1, with D tentatively TRBD1 (5 bases). V was trimmed by 6 bases and J by 1 base, leaving 15 bases between them. Germline V gene sequence: CDR1 MDHEN, CDR2 SYDVKM. CDR3 length: 15 amino acids. The CDR3 DNA is TGTGCCAGCAGGGCCTGGGGGGAGGGGAACACTGAAGCTTTCTTT. Protein sequence: CASRAWGEGNTEAFF.

The rearrangement joins TRBV10-2 to TRBJ2-3; 13 positions agree with TRBD2. Germline V CDR1 and CDR2: WSHSY, SAAADI. The CDR3 consists of 17 residues. Trimming cost V 6 bases and J 4 bases; bases outside gene matches: 10. The CDR3 region has the DNA TGCGCCAGCAGATTTGGGACTAGCGGGAATCGGGCAGATACGCAGTATTTT. Amino acid sequence: CASRFGTSGNRADTQYF.

The CDR3 nucleotides read TGCGCCAGCAGCTTGGGGGAAGGCTCTGGAAACACCATATATTTT. It encodes CASSLGEGSGNTIYF. This chain connects TRBV5-1 to TRBJ1-3; D remains ambiguous. The CDR3 totals 15 residues. Trimming removed 0 bases at V and 0 bases at J, with 7 bases between. Per the germline V gene, CDR1 is SGHRS and CDR2 is YFSETQ.

In the case of this clone: Other DNA sequences in the sample encode the same CDR3. This chain joins TRBV29-1 and TRBJ2-5; no clear D. This CDR3 is built from 12 residues. Germline CDR1 is SQVTM and CDR2 is ANQGSEA. V dropped 4 bases and J dropped 5 bases, with 11 bases sitting between them. CDR3 in DNA: TGCAGCGTTGTCGGTGGGCGGGAGACCCAGTACTTC. It yields the protein CSVVGGRETQYF.

As DNA, the CDR3 is TGCGCCAGCAGCCGACAGGGGACTAATGAAAAACTGTTTTTT. Its translation: CASSRQGTNEKLFF. The chain carries TRBV5-1 and TRBJ1-4, with TRBD1 matching 8 bases. Trimming removed 4 bases from V and 2 bases from J; junction bases left unmatched: 1. This CDR3 has 14 residues. Per germline, CDR1 SGHRS and CDR2 YFSETQ.

This rearrangement joins TRBV11-3 to TRBJ2-2, with D uncertain. Trimming shortened V by 1 base and J by 11 bases, and 14 bases separated the two germline ends. The CDR3 totals 14 residues. Germline CDR1 is SGHNT and CDR2 is YENEEA. This chain's CDR3 is CASSLGQASHELFF. Here the CDR3 DNA reads TGTGCCAGCAGCTTAGGCCAAGCTTCACACGAGCTGTTTTTT.

This chain uses TRBV11-2 with TRBJ2-2; a possible D gene is TRBD2 (5 bases). V gave up 4 bases and J gave up 6 bases, with 9 bases separating them. This CDR3 comprises 13 residues. CDR1 is SGHAT and CDR2 is FQNNGV in the germline V gene. The CDR3 bases are TGTGCCAGCAGCTCAGCGGTTTCCGGGGAGCTGTTTTTT. Translated: CASSSAVSGELFF.